This TCR beta chain came from a study of shared clonotypes between healthy human individuals. Assay used: immunoSEQ multiplex PCR; TCRdb lists only in-frame clones, some missing. This table holds over a million clones, around 97% found once. Trimming took 5 bases from V and 3 from J, leaving 20 bases between them. CDR1 is MNHEY and CDR2 is SMNVEV in the germline V gene (reference sequence). The CDR3 loop spans 16 amino acids. The split of CD4+ cells yielded CD45RA+ naive and CD45RA-negative memory subsets. The chain has TRBV27 and TRBJ2-7, with TRBD2 as a possible D gene (5 bases). Sequenced material: naive CD4+ T cells sorted from blood. Noted subset: CD45RA+ positively selected. This TCR was sampled from a man aged 30 to 39 in good health. The CDR3 loop reads CASSLGFGGGVYEQYF. DNA of the CDR3: TGTGCCAGCAGTCTCGGCTTTGGCGGAGGCGTCTACGAGCAGTACTTC.